The 20 T cell receptor beta chains given below trace back to one sample, sequenced in a study of CD8 T cells in Susac syndrome. The authors reverse transcribed roughly 0.5 to 1 ug RNA with random hexamers. TCRdb re-analysed the immunoSEQ multiplex PCR reads in MiXCR, keeping a single row per CDR3 protein. Of around 190,000 distinct CDR3 sequences listed, approximately 95% were seen once; the top ten hold 0.15% to 0.2%. Sample: CD8+ T cells from PBMCs. All receptors derive from a human donor with multiple sclerosis.

J is TRBJ2-1 and V is TRBV7-8, with TRBD2 matching 10 bases. Unmatched junction bases numbered 9, after V lost 5 bases and J lost 8 bases. In germline, CDR1 is SGHVS, CDR2 FQNEAQ. There are 15 residues in the CDR3. CDR3 amino acids: CASSPWTSGGDEQFF. CDR3 coding DNA: TGTGCCAGCAGCCCTTGGACTAGCGGAGGCGATGAGCAGTTCTTC.

The genes are TRBV19 and TRBJ2-7; possibly TRBD1 for D (6 bases). In germline, CDR1 is LNHDA, CDR2 SQIVND (reference sequence). V lost 4 bases and J lost 2, with 12 bases in between. The CDR3 has 14 amino acids. The CDR3 loop is CASSTTGSAYEQYF. The CDR3 coding sequence is TGTGCCAGTAGTACGACAGGTTCAGCCTACGAGCAGTACTTC.

The chain links TRBV9 to TRBJ2-6, with D uncertain. Trimming stripped 5 bases from V and 0 bases from J, with 3 bases between. The length of the CDR3 is 13 residues. Germline V CDR1 and CDR2: SGDLS, YYNGEE. The CDR3 here is CASSDSGANVLTF. CDR3 bases: TGTGCCAGCAGTGACTCTGGGGCCAACGTCCTGACTTTC.

V and J are TRBV12-5 and TRBJ2-1; 8 bases are a match to TRBD2. This CDR3 region has 12 residues. Germline V CDR1 and CDR2: LGHNT, FRNRAP. V was pared by 6 bases and J by 7 bases, with 2 bases of the junction left unmatched. The CDR3 DNA follows: TGTGCTAGTGGCCGACTAGCGAATGAGCAGTTCTTC. Its translation: CASGRLANEQFF.

This rearrangement joins TRBV12-5 to TRBJ2-2, with 7 bases that match TRBD1. V dropped 2 bases and J dropped 7; count of bases not matched to a gene: 7. Germline V gene data show CDR1 as LGHNT and CDR2 as FRNRAP. This CDR3 has 15 residues. CDR3 loop: CASGLMTGSGGELFF. Here the CDR3 DNA reads TGTGCTAGTGGTTTGATGACAGGGTCGGGCGGGGAGCTGTTTTTT.

The gene calls are TRBV27 and TRBJ2-7, with a weak D call TRBD1 (5 bases). The V end lost 5 bases, the J end lost 2 bases, and 10 bases lay between the germline ends. This CDR3 region has 13 residues. Germline assignment: CDR1 MNHEY and CDR2 SMNVEV (reference sequence). The DNA of the CDR3 is TGTGCCAGCAGTATCCAGGGCGCCTACGAGCAGTACTTC. It yields the protein CASSIQGAYEQYF.

The chain links TRBV5-6 to TRBJ2-7, with D tentatively TRBD1 (6 bases). Deletions cut 4 bases from V and 4 bases from J, with 15 bases between. The germline gives CDR1 SGHDT, CDR2 YYEEEE. This CDR3 has 14 amino acids. The DNA for the CDR3 is TGTGCCAGCAGCGTGTGGGGGCTTATGTACGAGCAGTACTTC. Its protein product is CASSVWGLMYEQYF. Complete variable domain (other parts from reference TRBV5-6 and TRBJ2-7): DAGVTQSPTHLIKTRGQQVTLRCSPKSGHDTVSWYQQALGQGPQFIFQYYEEEERQRGNFPDRFSGHQFPNYSSELNVNALLLGDSALYLCASSVWGLMYEQYFGPGTRLTVT.

This chain links TRBV2 with TRBJ2-7, with no clear D. Germline V lookup: CDR1 SNHLY, CDR2 FYNNEI. The length of the CDR3 is 12 residues. V was trimmed by 4 bases and J by 5 bases, leaving 9 bases between them. The CDR3 sequence: CASSGPLDEQYF. CDR3 coding DNA: TGTGCCAGCAGTGGACCCCTTGACGAGCAGTACTTC.

This chain's CDR3 is CSARSLQFSYNEQFF. CDR3 coding DNA: TGCAGTGCTAGATCCCTACAATTTTCCTACAATGAGCAGTTCTTC. This chain links TRBV20-1 with TRBJ2-1; D is uncertain. Germline V gene sequence: CDR1 DFQATT, CDR2 SNEGSKA (reference sequence). The CDR3 has 15 residues. Trimming shortened V by 2 bases and J by 1 base, and 12 bases separated the two germline ends.

The V and J genes are TRBV5-1 and TRBJ2-4, with a tentative D call TRBD2 (6 bases). V lost 4 bases and J 0 bases, leaving 11 bases between the germline ends. Germline CDR1 is SGHRS and CDR2 is YFSETQ. This CDR3 has 15 amino acids. CDR3 sequence: CASSRDWGAKNIQYF. In DNA form, the CDR3 reads TGCGCCAGCAGCCGGGACTGGGGAGCCAAAAACATTCAGTACTTC.

V and J are TRBV28 and TRBJ2-3, with a possible D match to TRBD2 (6 bases). The germline CDR1 and CDR2 sequences are MDHEN and SYDVKM. The CDR3 has 16 amino acids. Trimming took off 6 bases at V and 3 bases at J, with 19 bases between the two ends. The CDR3 sequence: CASSPGGAGETDTQYF. CDR3 nucleotide sequence: TGTGCCAGCAGCCCCGGGGGAGCGGGCGAAACAGATACGCAGTATTTT.

The chain uses TRBV4-2 and TRBJ2-7, with 8 bases lining up with TRBD1. Germline V gene sequence: CDR1 LGHNA, CDR2 YNFKEQ. The CDR3 spans 16 residues. J gave up 6 bases and V 0 bases, and 10 bases lay outside the gene matches. The CDR3 sequence: CASSQERTGRIGEQYF. CDR3 coding DNA: TGTGCCAGCAGCCAAGAACGGACAGGGCGCATAGGCGAGCAGTACTTC.

The genes are TRBV7-9 and TRBJ2-1; TRBD1 matches 7 bases. Germline values: CDR1 SEHNR, CDR2 FQNEAQ (reference sequence). J gave up 7 bases and V 4 bases, and 10 bases lay outside the gene matches. This CDR3 spans 15 amino acids. CDR3: CASSSSGGRGNEQFF. CDR3 nucleotide sequence: TGTGCCAGCAGCTCAAGCGGTGGCAGGGGGAATGAGCAGTTCTTC.

The chain employs TRBV2 and TRBJ2-7; perhaps D is TRBD1 or TRBD2 (5 bases each). From germline, CDR1 is SNHLY and CDR2 FYNNEI. Trimming pared 7 bases from V and 3 bases from J, leaving 19 bases between. The CDR3 is made up of 15 amino acids. In DNA form, the CDR3 reads TGTGCCAGCACCGAAGTCGGGGACCCCCTCTACGAGCAGTACTTC. This sequence encodes CASTEVGDPLYEQYF.

The chain uses TRBV20-1 and TRBJ2-7, with unresolved D. CDR3 length equals 13 residues. V shed 1 base and J shed 3 bases, with 10 bases lying between them. Looked up from germline, CDR1 is DFQATT and CDR2 is SNEGSKA (reference sequence). The CDR3 is CSARVRPYYEQYF. DNA of the CDR3: TGCAGTGCTAGAGTTAGGCCCTACTACGAGCAGTACTTC.

The J gene is TRBJ2-7, the V gene TRBV5-6, with TRBD2 matching 9 bases. V gave up 1 base and J gave up 3 bases; unmatched junction bases: 5. The CDR3 loop spans 15 amino acids. Germline CDR1 SGHDT, CDR2 YYEEEE. CDR3 nucleotide sequence: TGTGCCAGCAGCTTGCCGCGGGAGGGTATCTACGAGCAGTACTTC. Its protein product is CASSLPREGIYEQYF.

The chain couples TRBV29-1 to TRBJ2-5; tentatively, D is TRBD2 (6 bases). The CDR3 contains 12 residues. Germline V gene lookup returns CDR1 SQVTM and CDR2 ANQGSEA. Trimming took 6 bases from V and 1 from J, leaving 9 bases between them. The CDR3, as DNA: TGCAGCGTGATCGGGGGCCAAGAGACCCAGTACTTC. Its translation: CSVIGGQETQYF.

This sequence joins TRBV20-1 and TRBJ1-2; 8 bases line up with TRBD1. CDR1 is DFQATT, CDR2 SNEGSKA, per germline (reference sequence). CDR3 length: 13 residues. Trimming took 6 bases from V and 3 from J; bases not matched to a gene: 6. CDR3 coding DNA: TGCAGTGCAGAAAAGACAGGGGACTATGGCTACACCTTC. Its protein is CSAEKTGDYGYTF.

The rearrangement uses TRBV27 and TRBJ2-2; no clear D. The germline gives CDR1 MNHEY, CDR2 SMNVEV (reference sequence). The V and J ends lost 2 bases and 7 bases respectively, with 8 bases between them. The CDR3 consists of 13 residues. This CDR3 is CASSLGMGGELFF. The DNA for the CDR3 is TGTGCCAGCAGTTTAGGGATGGGCGGGGAGCTGTTTTTT.

Here the CDR3 reads CASSQQGWETQYF. The CDR3 DNA reads as TGTGCCAGCAGCCAACAGGGGTGGGAGACCCAGTACTTC. The genes are TRBV3-1 and TRBJ2-5; D possibly corresponds to TRBD1 (6 bases). Looked up from germline, CDR1 is LGHDT and CDR2 is YNNKEL (reference sequence). The CDR3 spans 13 residues. V dropped 2 bases and J dropped 5 bases, with 9 bases sitting between them.